These T cell receptor beta chains were read from a single sample in a study of T cell responses to AZD1222 COVID-19 vaccine. Assay: immunoSEQ multiplex PCR; the TCRdb copy retains only in-frame clones and omits some. The sample lists some 80,000 clones; more than 60% were seen once. Sequenced here: peripheral blood, sampled 28 days after the second dose of the MenACWY control vaccine. The receptor source for this set is an adult who received the MenACWY meningococcal vaccine as a control. Each CDR3 is given with its conserved first and last residue. Each record gives: V gene, D gene, clone size, J gene, CDR3 protein, CDR3 DNA. D genes are given only for firm matches. Clone size is shown for a subset of rows, as once, few, many or a class of expanded clone.

v_gene: TRBV10-3; d_gene: TRBD1; abundance: -; j_gene: TRBJ1-4; CDR3aa: CASRQGPNEKLFF; CDR3nt: TGTGCCAGCCGACAGGGTCCTAATGAAAAACTGTTTTTT
v_gene: TRBV6-5; d_gene: -; abundance: -; j_gene: TRBJ1-2; CDR3aa: CATLSRDTFNYGYTF; CDR3nt: TGTGCCACCCTGAGCCGGGACACTTTTAACTATGGCTACACCTTC
v_gene: TRBV11-2; d_gene: -; abundance: -; j_gene: TRBJ1-2; CDR3aa: CASSLAGREGNYGYTF; CDR3nt: TGTGCCAGCAGCTTAGCCGGCAGGGAAGGAAACTATGGCTACACCTTC
v_gene: TRBV7-6; d_gene: -; abundance: -; j_gene: TRBJ2-1; CDR3aa: CASSYRASSYNEQFF; CDR3nt: TGTGCCAGTTCCTACAGGGCCTCCTCCTACAATGAGCAGTTCTTC
v_gene: TRBV20-1; d_gene: -; abundance: -; j_gene: TRBJ1-6; CDR3aa: CSARAGSPLHF; CDR3nt: TGCAGTGCTAGAGCTGGTTCACCCCTCCACTTT
v_gene: TRBV30; d_gene: -; abundance: once; j_gene: TRBJ1-1; CDR3aa: CAWSQGNTEAFF; CDR3nt: TGTGCCTGGTCTCAGGGTAACACTGAAGCTTTCTTT
v_gene: TRBV19; d_gene: TRBD2; abundance: -; j_gene: TRBJ2-5; CDR3aa: CASSPSGRALETQYF; CDR3nt: TGTGCCAGTAGTCCTAGCGGGAGGGCCTTAGAGACCCAGTACTTC
v_gene: TRBV30; d_gene: -; abundance: -; j_gene: TRBJ2-1; CDR3aa: CAFGRAYNEQFF; CDR3nt: TGTGCCTTTGGGAGAGCCTACAATGAGCAGTTCTTC
v_gene: TRBV12-5; d_gene: -; abundance: -; j_gene: TRBJ1-1; CDR3aa: CASGLEGRGAEAFF; CDR3nt: TGTGCTAGTGGTTTGGAGGGCAGAGGGGCTGAAGCTTTCTTT
v_gene: TRBV19; d_gene: TRBD1; abundance: -; j_gene: TRBJ1-3; CDR3aa: CASSPGQVLGNTIYF; CDR3nt: TGTGCCAGTAGTCCGGGACAGGTGCTTGGAAACACCATATATTTT
v_gene: TRBV28; d_gene: TRBD2; abundance: -; j_gene: TRBJ2-7; CDR3aa: CASSLAGGDDEQYF; CDR3nt: TGTGCCAGCAGTTTAGCGGGGGGGGACGACGAGCAGTACTTC
v_gene: TRBV7-9; d_gene: -; abundance: -; j_gene: TRBJ2-3; CDR3aa: CASSLAWRRGAQYF; CDR3nt: TGTGCCAGCAGCTTAGCTTGGCGGAGGGGAGCGCAGTATTTT
v_gene: TRBV19; d_gene: -; abundance: once; j_gene: TRBJ2-7; CDR3aa: CASSDRPLDEQYF; CDR3nt: TGTGCCAGTAGTGATAGGCCCCTCGACGAGCAGTACTTC
v_gene: TRBV10-3; d_gene: -; abundance: once; j_gene: TRBJ2-7; CDR3aa: CAISERGVGRLASYEQYF; CDR3nt: TGTGCCATCAGTGAGAGAGGAGTTGGCAGGCTCGCCTCCTACGAGCAGTACTTC
v_gene: TRBV5-1; d_gene: TRBD1; abundance: few; j_gene: TRBJ1-2; CDR3aa: CASSLDRGHDGYTF; CDR3nt: TGCGCCAGCAGCCTCGACAGGGGGCACGATGGCTACACCTTC
v_gene: TRBV28; d_gene: TRBD2; abundance: -; j_gene: TRBJ2-1; CDR3aa: CASTRLAGVNEQFF; CDR3nt: TGTGCCAGCACCAGACTAGCGGGAGTAAATGAGCAGTTCTTC
v_gene: TRBV28; d_gene: TRBD1; abundance: -; j_gene: TRBJ2-7; CDR3aa: CASSLRAGTGVSEQYF; CDR3nt: TGTGCCAGCAGTTTACGTGCCGGGACAGGGGTAAGCGAGCAGTACTTC
v_gene: TRBV4-3; d_gene: TRBD1; abundance: -; j_gene: TRBJ1-1; CDR3aa: CASSHSIRDRNTEAFF; CDR3nt: TGCGCCAGCAGCCATTCTATCCGGGACAGAAACACTGAAGCTTTCTTT
v_gene: TRBV6-5; d_gene: TRBD2; abundance: -; j_gene: TRBJ2-3; CDR3aa: CASGLAGGLTDTQYF; CDR3nt: TGTGCCAGCGGACTAGCGGGGGGGCTCACAGATACGCAGTATTTT
v_gene: TRBV5-6; d_gene: TRBD2; abundance: many; j_gene: TRBJ2-3; CDR3aa: CASSLQGSGAGADTQYF; CDR3nt: TGTGCCAGCAGCCTCCAGGGTAGCGGGGCCGGGGCAGATACGCAGTATTTT
v_gene: TRBV5-6; d_gene: TRBD1; abundance: -; j_gene: TRBJ2-7; CDR3aa: CASSLIGGQLSYEQYF; CDR3nt: TGTGCCAGCAGCTTGATAGGGGGACAGCTCTCCTACGAGCAGTACTTC
v_gene: TRBV5-1; d_gene: -; abundance: -; j_gene: TRBJ1-6; CDR3aa: CASSLASANNSPLHF; CDR3nt: TGCGCCAGCAGCTTGGCATCAGCAAATAATTCACCCCTCCACTTT
v_gene: TRBV11-2; d_gene: -; abundance: -; j_gene: TRBJ1-4; CDR3aa: CASSQLDGLRVEEKLFF; CDR3nt: TGTGCCAGCAGCCAACTGGATGGTCTCCGCGTAGAAGAAAAACTGTTTTTT
v_gene: TRBV5-1; d_gene: -; abundance: -; j_gene: TRBJ1-2; CDR3aa: CASRTAGSNYGYTF; CDR3nt: TGCGCCAGCAGAACGGCAGGGTCGAACTATGGCTACACCTTC
v_gene: TRBV6-1; d_gene: TRBD1; abundance: -; j_gene: TRBJ1-5; CDR3aa: CASSENRGSNQPQHF; CDR3nt: TGTGCCAGCAGTGAAAACAGGGGTAGCAATCAGCCCCAGCATTTT
v_gene: TRBV6-5; d_gene: -; abundance: -; j_gene: TRBJ2-2; CDR3aa: CASRVEGTGELFF; CDR3nt: TGTGCCAGCAGGGTTGAGGGCACCGGGGAGCTGTTTTTT
v_gene: TRBV9; d_gene: TRBD1; abundance: -; j_gene: TRBJ2-1; CDR3aa: CASSVGDRGLSEQFF; CDR3nt: TGTGCCAGCAGCGTTGGGGACAGGGGGCTCAGTGAGCAGTTCTTC
v_gene: TRBV10-3; d_gene: -; abundance: once; j_gene: TRBJ2-3; CDR3aa: CAISGTPDTQYF; CDR3nt: TGTGCCATCAGCGGGACCCCAGATACGCAGTATTTT
v_gene: TRBV19; d_gene: -; abundance: few; j_gene: TRBJ2-1; CDR3aa: CASSSLRDTYNEQFF; CDR3nt: TGTGCCAGTAGTAGCCTCAGGGATACCTACAATGAGCAGTTCTTC
v_gene: TRBV11-2; d_gene: -; abundance: -; j_gene: TRBJ1-1; CDR3aa: CASSLDASQAFF; CDR3nt: TGTGCCAGCAGCTTAGATGCCTCACAAGCTTTCTTT
v_gene: TRBV7-8; d_gene: -; abundance: -; j_gene: TRBJ1-2; CDR3aa: CASSLWRAIYGYTF; CDR3nt: TGTGCCAGCAGCCTTTGGCGGGCCATCTATGGCTACACCTTC
v_gene: TRBV2; d_gene: TRBD2; abundance: -; j_gene: TRBJ2-2; CDR3aa: CASSRLAGSHGELFF; CDR3nt: TGTGCCAGCAGTCGATTAGCGGGGTCCCACGGGGAGCTGTTTTTT
v_gene: TRBV20-1; d_gene: TRBD1; abundance: -; j_gene: TRBJ1-1; CDR3aa: CSASGAHTGETEAFF; CDR3nt: TGCAGTGCTAGTGGGGCCCATACAGGGGAAACTGAAGCTTTCTTT
v_gene: TRBV19; d_gene: TRBD1; abundance: -; j_gene: TRBJ2-1; CDR3aa: CASSPWTGVGEQFF; CDR3nt: TGTGCCAGTAGTCCTTGGACAGGGGTGGGTGAGCAGTTCTTC
v_gene: TRBV6-5; d_gene: TRBD1; abundance: -; j_gene: TRBJ2-2; CDR3aa: CASRITGDTGELFF; CDR3nt: TGTGCCAGCAGAATAACAGGGGACACCGGGGAGCTGTTTTTT
v_gene: TRBV5-6; d_gene: -; abundance: once; j_gene: TRBJ2-2; CDR3aa: CATTRQDTGELFF; CDR3nt: TGTGCCACAACCCGACAGGACACCGGGGAGCTGTTTTTT
v_gene: TRBV7-8; d_gene: -; abundance: -; j_gene: TRBJ1-3; CDR3aa: CASSLMTVPSGNTIYF; CDR3nt: TGTGCCAGCAGCTTAATGACAGTTCCCTCTGGAAACACCATATATTTT
v_gene: TRBV12-5; d_gene: -; abundance: -; j_gene: TRBJ2-2; CDR3aa: CASAPPGVNTGELFF; CDR3nt: TGTGCTAGTGCCCCCCCAGGGGTAAACACCGGGGAGCTGTTTTTT
v_gene: TRBV7-2; d_gene: -; abundance: -; j_gene: TRBJ1-3; CDR3aa: CASSLSGTSGNTIYF; CDR3nt: TGTGCCAGCAGCTTATCAGGGACTTCTGGAAACACCATATATTTT
v_gene: TRBV5-3; d_gene: -; abundance: -; j_gene: TRBJ2-1; CDR3aa: CARSPSVNEQFF; CDR3nt: TGTGCCAGAAGCCCAAGTGTAAATGAGCAGTTCTTC
v_gene: TRBV9; d_gene: TRBD2; abundance: -; j_gene: TRBJ2-3; CDR3aa: CASSEQSGLAGITDTQYF; CDR3nt: TGTGCCAGCAGCGAACAGAGTGGACTAGCGGGAATCACAGATACGCAGTATTTT
v_gene: TRBV5-8; d_gene: TRBD2; abundance: many; j_gene: TRBJ2-7; CDR3aa: CASSLMGLARRPSYEQYF; CDR3nt: TGTGCCAGCAGCTTGATGGGACTAGCGAGGCGCCCCTCCTACGAGCAGTACTTC
v_gene: TRBV7-2; d_gene: TRBD1; abundance: once; j_gene: TRBJ2-7; CDR3aa: CASSQAGTGAYEQYF; CDR3nt: TGTGCCAGCAGTCAAGCCGGGACAGGCGCGTACGAGCAGTACTTC
v_gene: TRBV6-5; d_gene: -; abundance: -; j_gene: TRBJ1-2; CDR3aa: CASSYVGREGGYTF; CDR3nt: TGTGCCAGCAGTTACGTAGGCCGGGAGGGGGGCTACACCTTC
v_gene: TRBV9; d_gene: TRBD1; abundance: -; j_gene: TRBJ1-2; CDR3aa: CASSVFDRGTFVDDGYTF; CDR3nt: TGTGCCAGCAGCGTATTCGACAGGGGGACTTTTGTGGACGATGGCTACACCTTC
v_gene: TRBV7-9; d_gene: TRBD1; abundance: -; j_gene: TRBJ1-2; CDR3aa: CASSWDRWDGYTF; CDR3nt: TGTGCCAGCAGCTGGGACAGGTGGGACGGCTACACCTTC
v_gene: TRBV6-1; d_gene: -; abundance: -; j_gene: TRBJ1-2; CDR3aa: CASSENLRGYTF; CDR3nt: TGTGCCAGCAGTGAAAATCTACGGGGCTACACCTTC
v_gene: TRBV5-1; d_gene: -; abundance: -; j_gene: TRBJ2-3; CDR3aa: CASSLAGSDTQYF; CDR3nt: TGCGCCAGCAGCTTGGCTGGGTCAGATACGCAGTATTTT
v_gene: TRBV4-3; d_gene: -; abundance: -; j_gene: TRBJ1-2; CDR3aa: CASSPGPPKTVYNYGYTF; CDR3nt: TGCGCCAGCAGCCCAGGGCCCCCCAAGACAGTCTACAACTATGGCTACACCTTC
v_gene: TRBV4-3; d_gene: -; abundance: -; j_gene: TRBJ1-1; CDR3aa: CASSQEGGRSGNTEAFF; CDR3nt: TGCGCCAGCAGCCAAGAAGGCGGCAGGTCGGGGAACACTGAAGCTTTCTTT
v_gene: TRBV2; d_gene: TRBD1; abundance: -; j_gene: TRBJ2-7; CDR3aa: CASSAGQLYEQYF; CDR3nt: TGTGCCAGCAGTGCGGGACAGCTTTACGAGCAGTACTTC
v_gene: TRBV2; d_gene: -; abundance: -; j_gene: TRBJ2-1; CDR3aa: CASSERLGPRYNEQFF; CDR3nt: TGTGCCAGCAGTGAACGTCTGGGACCTCGATACAATGAGCAGTTCTTC